The 22 T cell receptor beta chains in this list originate from one sample, sequenced in a study of cytomegalovirus exposure and HLA in healthy donors. PCR was performed using 60 Vbeta and 13 Jbeta primers. The data were produced by immunoSEQ multiplex PCR, yet TCRdb's version contains in-frame clones alone and is incomplete. This sample has roughly 140,000 clones, with roughly 80% found just once. Source material: PBMCs. The receptors here all came from a middle-aged woman in good health and CMV-seronegative.

The CDR3 loop reads CAIPFLETDNSPLHF. CDR3 in DNA: TGCGCCATCCCTTTTTTGGAGACAGACAATTCACCCCTCCACTTT. The chain joins TRBV10-1 to TRBJ1-6; perhaps TRBD1 as D (5 bases). Germline CDR1 is WNHNN and CDR2 is SYGVQD (reference sequence). V was shortened by 10 bases and J by 7 bases, with 20 bases between the two germline ends. The length of the CDR3 is 15 residues.

The chain has TRBV19 and TRBJ2-7; 7 nucleotides agree with TRBD2. The CDR3 covers 14 residues. CDR1 is LNHDA, CDR2 SQIVND, per germline (reference sequence). Trimming at V came to 5 bases and at J to 3 bases, leaving 7 bases not matched to a gene. The CDR3 protein is CASSASGAYYEQYF. In nucleotides, the CDR3 is TGTGCCAGTAGTGCGAGCGGGGCATACTACGAGCAGTACTTC.

V usage is TRBV5-6 and J usage is TRBJ2-7, with D maybe TRBD1 (5 bases). V lost 4 bases and J lost 1, with 15 bases in between. CDR1 is SGHDT, CDR2 YYEEEE, per germline. CDR3 length equals 15 residues. DNA of the CDR3: TGTGCCAGCAGCCGACCCGGGCCAGGGTCCTACGAGCAGTACTTC. Translated: CASSRPGPGSYEQYF.

This chain joins TRBV10-3 and TRBJ2-2; D is unresolved. V was trimmed by 6 bases and J by 6 bases, leaving 5 bases between them. The CDR3 is made up of 11 amino acids. Per the germline V gene, CDR1 is ENHRY and CDR2 is SYGVKD. This chain's CDR3 is CAIRGSGELFF. The CDR3 region has the DNA TGTGCCATCAGGGGCTCCGGGGAGCTGTTTTTT.

V is TRBV5-1 and J is TRBJ2-1, with D maybe TRBD2 (6 bases). Trimming cost V 0 bases and J 5 bases, with 12 bases left between them. CDR1 and CDR2 (germline): SGHRS, YFSETQ. The CDR3 loop spans 15 amino acids. CDR3 residues: CASSLVIAGNNEQFF. The CDR3 DNA reads TGCGCCAGCAGCTTGGTAATCGCGGGGAACAATGAGCAGTTCTTC.

V gene TRBV10-3 combines with J gene TRBJ1-2; 9 bases line up with TRBD1. The CDR3 consists of 16 residues. The ends lost 2 bases at V and 5 bases at J; junction bases unmatched: 9. CDR1 is ENHRY and CDR2 is SYGVKD in the germline V gene. CDR3 DNA sequence: TGTGCCATCAGTGAGCTTTCAGACAGGGGGACTTATGGCTACACCTTC. Translated, it gives CAISELSDRGTYGYTF.

This chain connects TRBV29-1 to TRBJ2-7; D might be TRBD1 (5 bases). The V and J ends lost 4 bases and 5 bases respectively, with 21 bases between them. The CDR3 contains 15 residues. Germline loops: CDR1 SQVTM, CDR2 ANQGSEA. The CDR3 sequence: CSVVGLSGSADEQYF. DNA of the CDR3: TGCAGCGTTGTGGGGCTGTCAGGGTCCGCTGACGAGCAGTACTTC.

This clone has more than one count but fewer than ten. This rearrangement joins TRBV7-8 to TRBJ2-7, with D perhaps TRBD2 (6 bases). Trimming cost V 2 bases and J 5 bases, with 13 bases left between them. The V gene's germline CDR1 is SGHVS and CDR2 FQNEAQ. This CDR3 has 14 residues. CDR3 bases: TGTGCCAGCAGCTTATTCGGCAGGGAGGACGAGCAGTACTTC. It codes for CASSLFGREDEQYF. The entire variable domain, with the rest obtained from reference TRBV7-8 and TRBJ2-7, is as follows: GAGVSQSPRYKVAKRGQDVALRCDPISGHVSLFWYQQALGQGPEFLTYFQNEAQLDKSGLPSDRFFAERPEGSVSTLKIQRTQQEDSAVYLCASSLFGREDEQYFGPGTRLTVT.

The J gene is TRBJ2-3, the V gene TRBV29-1; 7 nucleotides line up with TRBD1. CDR1 is SQVTM, CDR2 ANQGSEA, per germline. The CDR3 length is 14 residues. V gave up 7 bases and J gave up 1 base; unmatched junction bases: 8. The CDR3 region has the DNA TGCAGCGCTATTCAGGGGGTCGGCACAGATACGCAGTATTTT. Amino acids: CSAIQGVGTDTQYF.

The chain has TRBV6-5 and TRBJ2-7, with 7 bases identical to TRBD1. The CDR3 is made up of 13 amino acids. From germline, CDR1 is MNHEY and CDR2 SVGAGI. The V segment lost 8 bases and the J segment 0 bases; nucleotides outside the gene matches: 4. CDR3 residues: CASSPGGSYEQYF. DNA for the CDR3: TGTGCCAGCTCCCCAGGGGGCTCCTACGAGCAGTACTTC.

The genes are TRBV5-1 and TRBJ2-5; a possible D gene is TRBD1 (6 bases). The J call is doubtful: the DNA matches TRBJ2-7 better. The CDR3 covers 15 residues. Germline V CDR1 and CDR2: SGHRS, YFSETQ. The CDR3 sequence is CASSGTGTRSYEQYF. The CDR3 DNA sequence: TGCGCCAGCAGCGGAACCGGGACACGCAGCTACGAGCAGTACTTC.

This chain joins TRBV11-2 and TRBJ2-7, with D tentatively TRBD1 (6 bases). From germline, CDR1 is SGHAT and CDR2 FQNNGV. The CDR3 covers 14 residues. V dropped 7 bases and J dropped 0 bases, with 13 bases sitting between them. The CDR3 region is CASTDVGASYEQYF. The CDR3 region has the DNA TGTGCCAGCACCGACGTGGGGGCCTCCTACGAGCAGTACTTC.

This clone turned up a few times. V is TRBV2 and J is TRBJ1-2; D possibly corresponds to TRBD1 (6 bases). The CDR3 is 17 amino acids. Germline lookup yields CDR1 SNHLY and CDR2 FYNNEI. The ends were cut back, 6 bases at V and 4 bases at J, with 24 bases in the middle. This CDR3 reads CASSPVAGVPDLYGYTF. DNA for the CDR3: TGTGCCAGCAGCCCCGTGGCAGGGGTCCCTGACCTCTATGGCTACACCTTC.

The count of this clone is one. V is TRBV30 and J is TRBJ1-5, with a possible D match to TRBD1 (6 bases). Germline CDR1 is GTSNPN and CDR2 is SVGIG (reference sequence). The CDR3 extends over 14 amino acids. Trimming removed 2 bases from V and 3 bases from J, with 11 bases in between. The CDR3 region is CAWSNGQPNQPQHF. DNA for the CDR3: TGTGCCTGGAGTAACGGACAGCCCAATCAGCCCCAGCATTTT.

The chain carries TRBV9 and TRBJ2-1, with D tentatively TRBD1 (6 bases). This CDR3 spans 16 amino acids. The germline gives CDR1 SGDLS, CDR2 YYNGEE. V lost 4 bases and J lost 8, with 22 bases in between. The CDR3 DNA reads as TGTGCCAGCAGCCCCAGGGGTGGGCAGGGCTTCGATGAGCAGTTCTTC. This encodes CASSPRGGQGFDEQFF.

CDR3 nucleotide sequence: TGTGCCAGCAGTGAGGAGTCGGGCACCGGGGAGCTGTTTTTT. It translates to CASSEESGTGELFF. The J gene is TRBJ2-2, the V gene TRBV2; D is ambiguous. Trimming cost V 3 bases and J 4 bases, with 9 bases left between them. The length of the CDR3 is 14 residues. CDR1 and CDR2 from the germline V gene are SNHLY and FYNNEI.

The V call is TRBV20-1, the J call TRBJ2-5; D unresolved. Gene TRBJ2-7 matches the end of the DNA better, so the J call may be wrong. Germline V gene sequence: CDR1 DFQATT, CDR2 SNEGSKA (reference sequence). The CDR3 consists of 11 residues. This chain's CDR3 is CSALSFYEQYF. For the CDR3, the DNA is TGCAGTGCCCTATCATTCTACGAGCAGTACTTC.

The genes are TRBV5-1 and TRBJ2-3, with D possibly TRBD2 on 6 matching bases. The CDR3 loop spans 14 amino acids. CDR1 is SGHRS, CDR2 YFSETQ, per germline. V shed 0 bases and J shed 3 bases, with 8 bases lying between them. The DNA for the CDR3 is TGCGCCAGCAGCTTGGCTAGCGCGACAGATACGCAGTATTTT. It yields the protein CASSLASATDTQYF.

The chain has TRBV5-6 and TRBJ2-5; D perhaps matches TRBD2 (5 bases). Gene TRBJ2-7 matches the end of the DNA better, so the J call may be wrong. Germline V gene lookup returns CDR1 SGHDT and CDR2 YYEEEE. The CDR3 has 15 residues. DNA for the CDR3: TGTGCCAGCAGCACACTAGGCAAAAACTCCTACGAGCAGTACTTC. Protein: CASSTLGKNSYEQYF.

The chain employs TRBV28 and TRBJ1-3; D gene unclear. V lost 10 bases and J 0 bases, leaving 7 bases between the germline ends. Germline loops: CDR1 MDHEN, CDR2 SYDVKM. The CDR3 extends over 12 amino acids. The CDR3 loop is CAIRGSGNTIYF. The CDR3 nucleotides read TGTGCCATCCGAGGCTCTGGAAACACCATATATTTT.

This clone was found a few times. J is TRBJ1-6 and V is TRBV7-9; D remains ambiguous. There are 13 residues in the CDR3. Germline-derived CDR1 and CDR2 are SEHNR and FQNEAQ (reference sequence). V was cut by 1 base and J by 6 bases, with 4 bases left in between. CDR3 DNA: TGTGCCAGCAGCTTAGAGCTTAATTCACCCCTCCACTTT. Translated, it gives CASSLELNSPLHF.

The gene calls are TRBV5-1 and TRBJ1-2; 11 positions agree with TRBD1. Trimming removed 3 bases from V and 6 bases from J; junction bases left unmatched: 4. This CDR3 has 14 residues. CDR1 and CDR2 from the germline V gene are SGHRS and YFSETQ. CDR3 loop: CASSSRTGGDGYTF. The CDR3 DNA reads TGCGCCAGCAGCTCCCGGACAGGGGGCGATGGCTACACCTTC. Based on the CDR3 plus reference TRBV5-1 and TRBJ1-2, the full variable domain is KAGVTQTPRYLIKTRGQQVTLSCSPISGHRSVSWYQQTPGQGLQFLFEYFSETQRNKGNFPGRFSGRQFSNSRSEMNVSTLELGDSALYLCASSSRTGGDGYTFGSGTRLTVV.